The rows below give T cell receptor beta chains drawn from one sample of a study of T cells in Graves' hyperthyroidism and ophthalmopathy. One entry per CDR3 protein results from TCRdb running MiXCR on the multiplex PCR reads. The repertoire consists of some 350,000 distinct CDR3 sequences, with roughly an eighth occurring once and the leading ten covering roughly 33%. Material: blood. All receptors come from a woman aged 40 to 49 with Graves' ophthalmopathy. The CDR3 runs from the conserved cysteine through the conserved F or W. D genes are given only for firm matches. Clone size is not always given. Where it is, it says once, few, many or a class for expanded clones.

abundance	d_gene	v_gene	j_gene	CDR3aa	CDR3nt
many	.	TRBV28	TRBJ1-3	CASRRGGNTIYF	TGTGCCAGCAGAAGAGGGGGAAACACCATATATTTT
.	.	TRBV7-8	TRBJ2-5	CASSGAEETQYF	TGTGCCAGCTCAGGGGCAGAGGAGACCCAGTACTTC
many	.	TRBV12-3/TRBV12-4	TRBJ1-3	CASSLGNTIYF	TGTGCCAGCAGTTTAGGAAACACCATATATTTT
.	TRBD1	TRBV18	TRBJ1-6	CASSPDRVWENSPLHF	TGTGCCAGCTCACCCGACAGGGTTTGGGAAAATTCACCCCTCCACTTT
many	TRBD2	TRBV7-8	TRBJ2-1	CASSPLAGGSNNEQFF	TGTGCCAGCAGCCCTTTAGCGGGGGGGAGTAACAATGAGCAGTTCTTC
few	.	TRBV5-1	TRBJ1-2	CASSIQGDYGYTF	TGCGCCAGCAGCATCCAGGGAGACTATGGCTACACCTTC
many	.	TRBV28	TRBJ2-7	CASSLGRAYEQYF	TGCGCCAGCAGCTTGGGCAGGGCCTACGAGCAGTACTTC
few	.	TRBV4-1	TRBJ2-3	CASSQDGDTDTQYF	TGCGCCAGCAGCCAAGATGGAGACACAGATACGCAGTATTTT
.	TRBD2	TRBV7-9	TRBJ2-7	CASSLVTGLTRGAYEQYF	TGTGCCAGCAGCTTAGTTACGGGGCTTACCCGGGGGGCCTACGAGCAGTACTTC
few	TRBD1	TRBV6-6	TRBJ1-4	CASSYKIRQGRGEKLFF	TGTGCCAGCAGTTACAAAATACGACAGGGTCGGGGTGAAAAACTGTTTTTT
many	.	TRBV7-9	TRBJ2-3	CASRLGHRTDTQYF	TGTGCCAGCAGATTAGGACACCGCACAGATACGCAGTATTTT
.	TRBD2	TRBV3-1	TRBJ2-2	CASSPLGGWTGELFF	TGTGCCAGCAGCCCTCTGGGAGGGTGGACCGGGGAGCTGTTTTTT
.	TRBD2	TRBV14	TRBJ2-1	CASSPAGGRRYNEQFF	TGTGCCAGCAGCCCAGCGGGAGGGCGGAGATACAATGAGCAGTTCTTC
few	.	TRBV10-3	TRBJ2-7	CAISDGAPFHEQYF	TGTGCCATCAGTGATGGGGCCCCTTTCCACGAGCAGTACTTC
many	TRBD2	TRBV9	TRBJ2-7	CASSAQVTSSPIGSYEQYF	TGTGCCAGCAGCGCTCAAGTGACTAGCTCCCCGATAGGGTCCTACGAGCAGTACTTC
.	TRBD1	TRBV4-1	TRBJ2-5	CASSQDREETQYF	TGCGCCAGCAGCCAGGACAGGGAAGAGACCCAGTACTTC
many	.	TRBV27	TRBJ1-2	CASSKSGTANYGYTF	TGTGCCAGCAGTAAGTCCGGGACGGCAAACTATGGCTACACCTTC
many	.	TRBV5-5	TRBJ1-1	CASSADRTSRAFF	TGTGCCAGCAGCGCCGACAGGACAAGTAGGGCTTTCTTT
many	.	TRBV12-3/TRBV12-4	TRBJ2-3	CASRGEGTDTQYF	TGTGCCAGCAGAGGAGAGGGCACAGATACGCAGTATTTT
many	.	TRBV5-6	TRBJ1-2	CASSPDANYGYTF	TGTGCCAGCAGCCCGGACGCTAACTATGGCTACACCTTC
many	.	TRBV5-1	TRBJ2-1	CASSFRTTNEQFF	TGCGCCAGCAGCTTCAGGACCACAAATGAGCAGTTCTTC
many	.	TRBV11-3	TRBJ1-2	CASSLERGYGYTF	TGTGCCAGCAGCTTAGAAAGGGGGTATGGCTACACCTTC
.	.	TRBV4-1	TRBJ2-7	CASSLGLDPYEQYF	TGCGCCAGCAGCCTCGGACTGGACCCCTACGAGCAGTACTTC
many	.	TRBV7-2	TRBJ2-1	CASSLASKLVRLYNEQFF	TGTGCCAGCAGCTTAGCATCGAAGCTAGTCCGACTGTACAATGAGCAGTTCTTC
many	TRBD1	TRBV28	TRBJ2-3	CASSVDRGPSTDTQYF	TGTGCCAGCAGTGTCGACAGGGGCCCCAGCACAGATACGCAGTATTTT
many	.	TRBV18	TRBJ2-7	CASSPRGGMPSYEQYF	TGTGCCAGCTCACCACGGGGCGGGATGCCCTCCTACGAGCAGTACTTC
few	TRBD2	TRBV20-1	TRBJ2-4	CSANIAGGWENIQYF	TGCAGTGCTAACATAGCGGGAGGGTGGGAAAACATTCAGTACTTC